Below, 9 T cell receptor beta chains from the same sample are listed, as sequenced in a study of T cell responses to AZD1222 COVID-19 vaccine. TCRdb's copy holds only in-frame clones and misses some; the assay was immunoSEQ multiplex PCR. The sample contains about 180,000 clones, around 88% of which appear only once. The sequencing used peripheral blood, collected on day 0 of AZD1222 vaccination. The receptors were sampled from an adult in good health.

This clone has only one observation. Other nucleotide sequences in the sample specify the same CDR3. The chain is built from TRBV28 and TRBJ1-1, with D perhaps matching TRBD1 (6 bases). V was cut by 6 bases and J by 4 bases, with 18 bases left in between. Germline lookup yields CDR1 MDHEN and CDR2 SYDVKM. The CDR3 spans 15 residues. The CDR3 DNA sequence: TGTGCCAGCAGCCGGACGGGGGGGCTAAGCACTGAAGCTTTCTTT. Translation gives CASSRTGGLSTEAFF. The whole variable domain, filled in from reference TRBV28 and TRBJ1-1, reads DVKVTQSSRYLVKRTGEKVFLECVQDMDHENMFWYRQDPGLGLRLIYFSYDVKMKEKGDIPEGYSVSREKKERFSLILESASTNQTSMYLCASSRTGGLSTEAFFGQGTRLTVV.

This chain uses TRBV6-5 with TRBJ2-3; D is undetermined. Trimming removed 5 bases from V and 3 bases from J, with 12 bases in between. Germline V lookup: CDR1 MNHEY, CDR2 SVGAGI. CDR3 size: 14 residues. The CDR3 reads CASSRVVLTDTQYF. DNA of the CDR3: TGTGCCAGCAGTAGGGTAGTTTTGACAGATACGCAGTATTTT.

The genes are TRBV19 and TRBJ1-4; 8 bases line up with TRBD1. The trim removed 6 bases at V and 3 bases at J, leaving 0 bases unmatched. The CDR3 is 13 residues long. The V gene's germline CDR1 is LNHDA and CDR2 SQIVND (reference sequence). CDR3 DNA sequence: TGTGCCAGTAGGGACAGGGCTAATGAAAAACTGTTTTTT. Protein: CASRDRANEKLFF.

This rearrangement joins TRBV15 to TRBJ1-3; 7 bases are shared with TRBD1. Germline-derived CDR1 and CDR2 are LNHNV and YYDKDF (reference sequence). The CDR3 extends over 14 amino acids. The V gene end was trimmed by 6 bases and the J gene end by 2 bases; junction bases not matched to a gene: 4. The CDR3 DNA reads as TGTGCCACCAGTATTACAGGGGCTGGAAACACCATATATTTT. The encoded protein is CATSITGAGNTIYF.

The chain joins TRBV4-3 to TRBJ1-3; D remains ambiguous. This CDR3 contains 18 residues. Looked up from germline, CDR1 is LGHNA and CDR2 is YSLEER. V lost 1 base and J lost 0, with 16 bases in between. CDR3 region: CASSQAWVSASSGNTIYF. The CDR3, as DNA: TGCGCCAGCAGCCAAGCTTGGGTCTCGGCCTCCTCTGGAAACACCATATATTTT.

The chain is built from TRBV15 and TRBJ2-4; tentatively, D is TRBD1 (6 bases). The CDR3 has 19 amino acids. V was pared by 0 bases and J by 0 bases, with 18 bases between. Germline-derived CDR1 and CDR2 are LNHNV and YYDKDF (reference sequence). CDR3 sequence (DNA): TGTGCCACCAGCAGAGACGCGGCAGGGGCCCAAATAGCCAAAAACATTCAGTACTTC. This codes for CATSRDAAGAQIAKNIQYF.

V is TRBV11-3 and J is TRBJ2-3; no clear D. Germline V CDR1 and CDR2: SGHNT, YENEEA. V lost 2 bases to trimming and J lost 0 bases, with 3 bases between them. This CDR3 is built from 13 residues. The CDR3 spells CASSLRSTDTQYF. CDR3 sequence (DNA): TGTGCCAGCAGCTTAAGAAGCACAGATACGCAGTATTTT. The whole variable domain, remainder taken from reference TRBV11-3 and TRBJ2-3, is EAGVVQSPRYKIIEKKQPVAFWCNPISGHNTLYWYLQNLGQGPELLIRYENEEAVDDSQLPKDRFSAERLKGVDSTLKIQPAELGDSAVYLCASSLRSTDTQYFGPGTRLTVL.

The gene calls are TRBV4-1 and TRBJ1-5, with D perhaps matching TRBD1 (5 bases). Germline loops: CDR1 MGHRA, CDR2 YSYEKL. The CDR3 contains 18 residues. V lost 0 bases to trimming and J lost 4 bases, with 19 bases between them. This chain's CDR3 is CASSQDVMTPNRNQPQHF. CDR3 DNA sequence: TGCGCCAGCAGCCAAGACGTAATGACCCCCAACAGGAATCAGCCCCAGCATTTT.

This clone was counted between two and nine times. The genes are TRBV3-1 (or the pseudogene TRBV3-2) and TRBJ2-1, with D uncertain. Germline lookup yields CDR1 LGHDT and CDR2 YNNKEL (reference sequence). The germline V and J ends were trimmed by 4 bases and 2 bases, with 18 bases remaining between them. The length of the CDR3 is 17 residues. CDR3 DNA: TGTGCCAGCAGCCGGATACAACGCGGCGGAGCCTACAATGAGCAGTTCTTC. Translated, it gives CASSRIQRGGAYNEQFF.